This T cell receptor (beta chain) was captured by sequencing in a study of blood T cell repertoires in COVID-19. Assay: immunoSEQ multiplex PCR; the TCRdb copy retains only in-frame clones and omits some. The sample lists 95,000 to 150,000 clones, roughly 89% occurring once. J was trimmed by 4 bases and V by 5 bases; bases with no gene match: 3. The CDR3 extends over 13 amino acids. This clone has only one observation. Sequenced material: peripheral blood. V gene TRBV12-3 or TRBV12-4 combines with J gene TRBJ1-2; 8 bases map to TRBD1. The sequence came from a woman aged 60-75 years with COVID-19, enrolled during active disease. The CDR3 DNA reads TGTGCCAGCAGTGTGGACAGGGCCTATGGCTACACCTTC. Residues: CASSVDRAYGYTF.